Listed below are T cell receptor beta chains from one sample, sequenced in a study of OX40 agonist ivuxolimab in advanced cancers. The table came from immunoSEQ multiplex PCR; TCRdb's copy has only in-frame clones and leaves some out. The sample consists of around 100,000 clones, 90% of them appearing once. The sample in question was CD4+ or CD8+ T cells sorted from blood, obtained in a trial of the OX40 agonist ivuxolimab. Every receptor here comes from an adult with an advanced solid tumor such as melanoma, head and neck, liver or kidney cancer. CDR3s include the opening cysteine and the closing phenylalanine or tryptophan. The D gene is left open where the match is weak. Where a row states a size, it is once, few, many or the class of an expanded clone; other rows omit it.

TRBJ1-4 | - | 11 | TRBV29-1 | - | TGCAGCGCCCGGGGAAATGAAAAACTGTTTTTT | CSARGNEKLFF
TRBJ1-5 | - | 15 | TRBV27 | - | TGTGCCAGCAGTTTATCCCTCCTAGGCAATCAGCCCCAGCATTTT | CASSLSLLGNQPQHF
TRBJ2-3 | - | 14 | TRBV7-6 | - | TGTGCCAGCAGCCGCGGGCCAAGCACAGATACGCAGTATTTT | CASSRGPSTDTQYF
TRBJ2-2 | - | 15 | TRBV27 | - | TGTGCCAGCAGTTCAATCGGGCTGAGCACCGGGGAGCTGTTTTTT | CASSSIGLSTGELFF
TRBJ2-7 | - | 16 | TRBV9 | TRBD1 | TGTGCCAGCAGCCCCCACGTTGGGGACAGGGGTGGCGAGCAGTACTTC | CASSPHVGDRGGEQYF
TRBJ2-1 | - | 20 | TRBV19 | TRBD2 | TGTGCCAGTAGGGCCCAGCGGGGGTCAGAATGGTCCCGTTCCTACAATGAGCAGTTCTTC | CASRAQRGSEWSRSYNEQFF
TRBJ2-1 | - | 11 | TRBV30 | - | TGTGCCTGGAGTCAAACGGGGGTTCAGTTCTTC | CAWSQTGVQFF
TRBJ2-1 | - | 14 | TRBV7-9 | TRBD1 | TGTGCCAGCGGACCGGGACAGGGGGCACATGAGCAGTTCTTC | CASGPGQGAHEQFF
TRBJ2-1 | - | 16 | TRBV5-1 | TRBD2 | TGCGCCAGCAGCTTGATGGTCAGCGGGGGGGCCAATGAGCAGTTCTTC | CASSLMVSGGANEQFF
TRBJ2-5 | - | 14 | TRBV25-1 | - | TGTGCCAGCAGTGACCGTCGGGGGACAGAGACCCAGTACTTC | CASSDRRGTETQYF
TRBJ2-7 | - | 15 | TRBV7-2 | - | TGTGCCAGCAGCTTAGGGGTCGGGATATTTAACGAGCAGTACTTC | CASSLGVGIFNEQYF
TRBJ1-5 | - | 13 | TRBV6-1 | TRBD1 | TGTGCCAGCCGAGACAGGGCTTTTCAGCCCCAGCATTTT | CASRDRAFQPQHF
TRBJ2-5 | - | 18 | TRBV15 | TRBD1 | TGTGCCACCAGCAGAGATTATGGGCAGGGGGCGCTAGAAGAGACCCAGTACTTC | CATSRDYGQGALEETQYF
TRBJ2-2 | - | 17 | TRBV18 | TRBD1 | TGTGCCAGCTCACCACCGCAGGGGGCGCAGAACACCGGGGAGCTGTTTTTT | CASSPPQGAQNTGELFF
TRBJ1-2 | - | 13 | TRBV2 | - | TGTGCCAGCAGTGAAATTGGGTACTATGGCTACACCTTC | CASSEIGYYGYTF
TRBJ1-2 | - | 13 | TRBV30 | - | TGTGCCTGGAGTGTGGGTGCTAACTATGGCTACACCTTC | CAWSVGANYGYTF
TRBJ2-3 | few | 13 | TRBV6-1 | TRBD2 | TGTGCCTCGGAGCGGGGGTACACAGATACGCAGTATTTT | CASERGYTDTQYF
TRBJ2-7 | - | 18 | TRBV19 | - | TGTGCCAGTAGTATCCTACAAATGGTTGGGGGACGAGTGGGCGAGCAGTACTTC | CASSILQMVGGRVGEQYF
TRBJ2-1 | - | 14 | TRBV5-6 | - | TGTGCCAGCAGCTTGGGACAGGCACGCAATGAGCAGTTCTTC | CASSLGQARNEQFF
TRBJ1-2 | once | 13 | TRBV27 | - | TGTGCCAGCAGTACCGGGACGGCGCTTGGCTACACCTTC | CASSTGTALGYTF
TRBJ2-1 | - | 15 | TRBV10-2 | - | TGCGCCAGCAACACCGACGGGGGCGGGGACAATGAGCAGTTCTTC | CASNTDGGGDNEQFF
TRBJ2-2 | - | 16 | TRBV9 | TRBD2 | TGTGCCAGCAGCTCCATAGCGGGAGTTAACACCGGGGAGCTGTTTTTT | CASSSIAGVNTGELFF
TRBJ1-1 | once | 15 | TRBV15 | - | TGTGCCACCAGCAACCGACAGTTCATGAACACTGAAGCTTTCTTT | CATSNRQFMNTEAFF
TRBJ2-3 | - | 12 | TRBV29-1 | - | TGCAGCGTTGACCCAGGCACAGATACGCAGTATTTT | CSVDPGTDTQYF
TRBJ2-1 | - | 13 | TRBV2 | - | TGTGCCAGCAGTGGTCGACTTATCAATGAGCAGTTCTTC | CASSGRLINEQFF
TRBJ1-5 | - | 14 | TRBV10-2 | - | TGCGCCAGCAGTGAGTCTCGGGGGAATCAGCCCCAGCATTTT | CASSESRGNQPQHF
TRBJ2-5 | once | 16 | TRBV4-1 | TRBD2 | TGCGCCAGCAGCCAAGAGGGGGGCGGGAGGAAAGAGACCCAGTACTTC | CASSQEGGGRKETQYF
TRBJ2-1 | - | 15 | TRBV27 | TRBD1 | TGTGCCAGCAGTCCAGGACAGGGGAACAGGAATGAGCAGTTCTTC | CASSPGQGNRNEQFF
TRBJ2-7 | - | 16 | TRBV27 | - | TGTGCCAGCAGACTCAAGCCCGAACTAATCGCCTACGAGCAGTACTTC | CASRLKPELIAYEQYF
TRBJ1-1 | few | 14 | TRBV29-1 | TRBD1 | TGCAGCGTTAGGCATACAGGGGGGAACACTGAAGCTTTCTTT | CSVRHTGGNTEAFF
TRBJ1-5 | - | 14 | TRBV27 | - | TGTGCCAGCAGTTTAGGGTACGTGGGTCAGCCCCAGCATTTT | CASSLGYVGQPQHF
TRBJ2-3 | - | 15 | TRBV10-2 | TRBD2 | TGCGCCAGCAGCCTCGGACTAGCGGGAGTTTACTATCTTTATTTT | CASSLGLAGVYYLYF
TRBJ2-5 | - | 15 | TRBV15 | - | TGTGCCACCAGCAGAGGAGGGGCCTACCAAGAGACCCAGTACTTC | CATSRGGAYQETQYF
TRBJ1-1 | - | 13 | TRBV7-3 | - | TGTGCCAGCAGCTTAGTCAGGAACACTGAAGCTTTCTTT | CASSLVRNTEAFF
TRBJ1-5 | - | 13 | TRBV19 | - | TGTGCCAGTTCGGACAGCCGCAATCAGCCCCAGCATTTT | CASSDSRNQPQHF
TRBJ2-1 | - | 15 | TRBV10-3 | - | TGTGCCATCAGTGAGTCTTTAGGGGGGAACAATGAGCAGTTCTTC | CAISESLGGNNEQFF
TRBJ1-1 | few | 13 | TRBV29-1 | - | TGCAGCGTGACCCAGGGAATGAACACTGAAGCTTTCTTT | CSVTQGMNTEAFF
TRBJ1-5 | - | 15 | TRBV6-7 | - | TGTGCCGCCCTAGGACCGGTCAGATCCTATCAGCCCCAGCATTTT | CAALGPVRSYQPQHF
TRBJ1-5 | - | 15 | TRBV4-1 | - | TGCGCCAGCAGCCACTACCGGGACAGCAATCAGCCCCAGCATTTT | CASSHYRDSNQPQHF
TRBJ2-1 | - | 17 | TRBV19 | TRBD1 | TGTGCCAGTAGTATAGACGGGACAGATTCCGCCTACAATGAGCAGTTCTTC | CASSIDGTDSAYNEQFF
TRBJ2-7 | - | 15 | TRBV6-1 | TRBD2 | TGTGCCAGCATACGGGTAGCGGGAGTTTCTTACGAGCAGTACTTC | CASIRVAGVSYEQYF
TRBJ2-1 | - | 14 | TRBV7-6 | - | TGTGCCAGCAGCCCCGAGCGGGTAGACAATGAGCAGTTCTTC | CASSPERVDNEQFF
TRBJ1-1 | - | 15 | TRBV14 | - | TGTGCCAGCAGCCAAGATTTGTCAGGCCTCCCTGAAGCTTTCTTT | CASSQDLSGLPEAFF
TRBJ2-7 | - | 13 | TRBV29-1 | TRBD2 | TGCAGCGTTCCAGCGGGACCCGCCTACGAGCAGTACTTC | CSVPAGPAYEQYF
TRBJ2-2 | - | 15 | TRBV5-4 | - | TGTGCCAGCAGCTTGGCGGGAACCGACACCGGGGAGCTGTTTTTT | CASSLAGTDTGELFF